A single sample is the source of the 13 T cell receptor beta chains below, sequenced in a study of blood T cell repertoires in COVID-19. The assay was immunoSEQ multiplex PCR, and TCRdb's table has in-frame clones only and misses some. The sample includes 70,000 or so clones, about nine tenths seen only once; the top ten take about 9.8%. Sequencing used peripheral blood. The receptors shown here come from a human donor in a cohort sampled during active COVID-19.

CDR3 protein: CASSASGDRGSYEQYF. The DNA for the CDR3 is TGTGCCAGCAGCGCATCCGGGGACAGGGGTTCCTACGAGCAGTACTTC. V is TRBV11-2 and J is TRBJ2-7, with 10 bases identical to TRBD1. Germline CDR1 SGHAT, CDR2 FQNNGV. The junction had 8 bases not matched to a gene; V was cut back by 5 bases and J by 1 base. CDR3 length: 16 residues.

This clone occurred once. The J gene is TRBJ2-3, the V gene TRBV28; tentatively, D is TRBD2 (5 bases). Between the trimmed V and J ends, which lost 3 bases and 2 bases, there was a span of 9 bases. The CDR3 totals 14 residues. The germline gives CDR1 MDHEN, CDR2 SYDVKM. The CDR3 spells CASSFMGATDTQYF. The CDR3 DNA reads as TGTGCCAGCAGTTTTATGGGAGCCACAGATACGCAGTATTTT.

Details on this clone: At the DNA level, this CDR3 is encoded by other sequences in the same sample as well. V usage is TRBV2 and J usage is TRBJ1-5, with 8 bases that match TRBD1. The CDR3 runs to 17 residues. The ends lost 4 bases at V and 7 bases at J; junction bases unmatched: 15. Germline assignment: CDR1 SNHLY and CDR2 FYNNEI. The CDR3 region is CASSVPLGRGRGQPQHF. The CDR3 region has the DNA TGTGCCAGCAGTGTACCTTTGGGCAGGGGGCGGGGGCAGCCCCAGCATTTT.

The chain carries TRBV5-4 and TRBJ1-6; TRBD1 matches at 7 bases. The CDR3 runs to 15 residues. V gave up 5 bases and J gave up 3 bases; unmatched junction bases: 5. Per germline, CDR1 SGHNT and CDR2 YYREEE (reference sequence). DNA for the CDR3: TGTGCCAGCAGAGTCGGACAGGACTATAATTCACCCCTCCACTTT. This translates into CASRVGQDYNSPLHF.

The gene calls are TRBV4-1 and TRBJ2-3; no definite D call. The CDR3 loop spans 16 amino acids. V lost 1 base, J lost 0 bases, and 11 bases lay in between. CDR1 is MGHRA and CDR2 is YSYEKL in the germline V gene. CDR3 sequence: CASSQVSDTSTDTQYF. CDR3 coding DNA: TGCGCCAGCAGCCAAGTCTCCGATACTAGCACAGATACGCAGTATTTT.

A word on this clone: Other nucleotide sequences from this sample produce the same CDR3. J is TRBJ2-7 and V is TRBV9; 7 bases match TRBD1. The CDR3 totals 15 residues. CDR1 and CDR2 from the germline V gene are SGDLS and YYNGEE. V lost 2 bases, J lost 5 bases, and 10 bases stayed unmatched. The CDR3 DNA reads TGTGCCAGCAGCGTCGAGGGGGCGACAGGGAACGAGCAGTACTTC. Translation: CASSVEGATGNEQYF.

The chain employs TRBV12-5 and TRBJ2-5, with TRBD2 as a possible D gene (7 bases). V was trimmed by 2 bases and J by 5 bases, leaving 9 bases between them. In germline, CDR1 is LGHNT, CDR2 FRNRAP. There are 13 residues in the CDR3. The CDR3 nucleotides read TGTGCTAGTGGTTTGACGGGGGGCGAGACCCAGTACTTC. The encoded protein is CASGLTGGETQYF.

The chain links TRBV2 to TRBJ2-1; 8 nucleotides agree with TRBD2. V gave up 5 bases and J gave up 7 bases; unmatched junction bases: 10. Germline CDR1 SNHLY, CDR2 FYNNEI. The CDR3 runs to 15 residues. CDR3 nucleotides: TGTGCCAGCAGTTCGGGACTAGTAGGTAGGAATGAGCAGTTCTTC. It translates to CASSSGLVGRNEQFF.

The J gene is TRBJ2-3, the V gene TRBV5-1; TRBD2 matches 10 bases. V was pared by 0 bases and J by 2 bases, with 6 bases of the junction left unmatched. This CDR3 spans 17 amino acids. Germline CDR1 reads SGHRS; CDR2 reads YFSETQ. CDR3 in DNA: TGCGCCAGCAGCTTGGGGCTAGCGGGAGCAACCACAGATACGCAGTATTTT. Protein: CASSLGLAGATTDTQYF.

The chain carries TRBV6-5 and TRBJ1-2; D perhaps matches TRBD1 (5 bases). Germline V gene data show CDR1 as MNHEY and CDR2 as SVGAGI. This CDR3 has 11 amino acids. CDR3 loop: CGAGAGSGYTF. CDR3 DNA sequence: TGTGGTGCTGGGGCTGGTAGTGGCTACACCTTC.

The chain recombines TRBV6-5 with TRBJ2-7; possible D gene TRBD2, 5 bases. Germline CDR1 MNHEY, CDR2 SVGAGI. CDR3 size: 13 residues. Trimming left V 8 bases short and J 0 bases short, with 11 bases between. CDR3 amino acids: CASGGTSSYEQYF. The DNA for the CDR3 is TGTGCCAGCGGAGGAACGAGCTCCTACGAGCAGTACTTC.

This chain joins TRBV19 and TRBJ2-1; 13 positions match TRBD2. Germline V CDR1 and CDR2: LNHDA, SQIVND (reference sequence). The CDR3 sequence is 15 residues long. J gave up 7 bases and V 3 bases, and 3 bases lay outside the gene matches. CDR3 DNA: TGTGCCAGTAGTATTGGGACTAGCGGGAATAATGAGCAGTTCTTC. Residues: CASSIGTSGNNEQFF.

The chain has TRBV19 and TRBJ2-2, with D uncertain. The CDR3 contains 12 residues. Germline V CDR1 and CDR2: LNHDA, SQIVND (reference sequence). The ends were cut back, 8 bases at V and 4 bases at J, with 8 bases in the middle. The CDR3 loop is CASGVSTGELFF. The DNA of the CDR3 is TGTGCCAGTGGAGTGTCCACCGGGGAGCTGTTTTTT.